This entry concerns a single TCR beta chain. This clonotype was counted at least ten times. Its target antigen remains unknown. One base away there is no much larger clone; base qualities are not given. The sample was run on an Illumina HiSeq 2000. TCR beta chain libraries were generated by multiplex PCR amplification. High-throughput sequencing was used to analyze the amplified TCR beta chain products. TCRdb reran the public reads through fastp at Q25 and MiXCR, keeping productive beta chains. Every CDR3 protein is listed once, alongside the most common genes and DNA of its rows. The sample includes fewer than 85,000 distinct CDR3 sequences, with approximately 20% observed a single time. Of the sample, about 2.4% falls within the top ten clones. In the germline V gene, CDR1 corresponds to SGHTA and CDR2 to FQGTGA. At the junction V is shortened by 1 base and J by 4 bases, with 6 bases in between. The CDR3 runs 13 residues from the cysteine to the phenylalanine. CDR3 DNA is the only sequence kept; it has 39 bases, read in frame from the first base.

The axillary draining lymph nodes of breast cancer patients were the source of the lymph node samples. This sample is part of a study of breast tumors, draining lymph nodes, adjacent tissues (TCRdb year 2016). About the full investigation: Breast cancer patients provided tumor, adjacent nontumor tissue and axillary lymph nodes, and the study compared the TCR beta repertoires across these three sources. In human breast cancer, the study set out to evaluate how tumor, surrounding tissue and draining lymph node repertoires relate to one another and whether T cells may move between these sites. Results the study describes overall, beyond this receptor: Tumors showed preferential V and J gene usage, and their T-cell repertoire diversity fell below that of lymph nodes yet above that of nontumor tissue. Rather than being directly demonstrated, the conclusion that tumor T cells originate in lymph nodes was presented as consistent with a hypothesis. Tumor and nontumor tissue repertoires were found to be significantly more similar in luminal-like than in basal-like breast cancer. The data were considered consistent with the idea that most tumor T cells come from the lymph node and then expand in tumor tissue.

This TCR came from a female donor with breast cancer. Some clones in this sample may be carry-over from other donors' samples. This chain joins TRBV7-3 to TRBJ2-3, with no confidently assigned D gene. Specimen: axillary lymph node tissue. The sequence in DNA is TGTGCCAGCAGCTTAAACTCCGCAGATACGCAGTATTTT. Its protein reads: CASSLNSADTQYF.